This T cell receptor beta chain was documented in a study of OX40 agonist ivuxolimab in advanced cancers. Study as a whole: The patients received agonistic anti-OX40 (CD134) antibody ivuxolimab.

Using immunoSEQ multiplex PCR, the repertoire was profiled, and TCRdb retains in-frame clones only, with some absent. The table records around 80,000 clones, around 80% of them present only once. V lost 6 bases to trimming and J lost 0 bases, with 8 bases between them. The CDR3 runs 13 residues. CDR1 and CDR2 from the germline V gene are MDHEN and SYDVKM. This material consisted of CD4+ or CD8+ T cells sorted from blood, taken in a trial of the OX40 agonist ivuxolimab. The genes are TRBV28 and TRBJ2-5, with D possibly being TRBD1 (5 bases). The TCR comes from an adult with an advanced solid tumor such as melanoma, head and neck, liver or kidney cancer. The CDR3 DNA reads TGTGCCAGCAGATCGACAGACCAAGAGACCCAGTACTTC. This gives the protein CASRSTDQETQYF.